A selection of T cell receptor beta chains follows, all from one sample in a study of T cell responses to AZD1222 COVID-19 vaccine. Assay: immunoSEQ multiplex PCR; the TCRdb copy retains only in-frame clones and omits some. The sample lists fewer than 120,000 clones, roughly 92% occurring once. The material was peripheral blood, obtained 28 days after the second AZD1222 dose. The receptors were sampled from an adult who received the AZD1222 COVID-19 vaccine. CDR3s include the opening cysteine and the closing phenylalanine or tryptophan. The D gene is left open where the match is weak. A row's size may be missing; if present it is once, few, many or a size class.

D gene	J gene	clone size	V gene	CDR3 protein	CDR3 DNA
-	TRBJ1-4	-	TRBV19	CASSGQTRGIEKLFF	TGTGCCAGTAGTGGACAGACAAGGGGGATTGAAAAACTGTTTTTT
-	TRBJ1-1	-	TRBV10-1	CASSVPGLCTEAFF	TGCGCCAGCAGTGTCCCCGGACTATGCACTGAAGCTTTCTTT
TRBD1	TRBJ1-2	-	TRBV2	CADGTGYGYTF	TGTGCGGACGGGACAGGGTATGGCTACACCTTC
-	TRBJ2-2	-	TRBV5-4	CASSPGGSTGELFF	TGTGCCAGCAGCCCTGGCGGTTCCACCGGGGAGCTGTTTTTT
TRBD2	TRBJ2-1	-	TRBV18	CASSPLWGSGNNEQFF	TGTGCCAGCTCACCACTTTGGGGTAGCGGGAACAATGAGCAGTTCTTC
-	TRBJ2-3	-	TRBV10-3	CAINLQGSGTDTQYF	TGTGCCATCAATCTACAGGGCTCGGGCACAGATACGCAGTATTTT
TRBD1	TRBJ2-3	-	TRBV5-1	CASSPGTGGTDTQYF	TGCGCCAGCAGCCCTGGGACAGGGGGAACAGATACGCAGTATTTT
-	TRBJ2-3	-	TRBV15	CATSRVAGQGTDTQYF	TGTGCCACCAGCAGAGTGGCAGGTCAAGGCACAGATACGCAGTATTTT
-	TRBJ1-3	-	TRBV12-3/TRBV12-4	CASSSPGENTIYF	TGTGCCAGCAGTTCCCCCGGGGAAAACACCATATATTTT
TRBD1	TRBJ2-5	-	TRBV5-8	CASSSDRALKTQYF	TGTGCCAGCAGCTCTGACAGGGCCCTGAAGACCCAGTACTTC
-	TRBJ2-7	-	TRBV5-4	CASSLASRGGYEQYF	TGTGCCAGCAGCTTGGCCTCCAGGGGCGGCTACGAGCAGTACTTC
TRBD1	TRBJ1-1	-	TRBV7-2	CASSSGQGARWITEAFF	TGTGCCAGCAGCTCAGGACAGGGGGCGCGCTGGATAACTGAAGCTTTCTTT
-	TRBJ1-5	-	TRBV5-8	CASTIGVGLLNHGNQPQHF	TGTGCCAGCACCATTGGGGTCGGCCTGTTAAATCATGGCAATCAGCCCCAGCATTTT
TRBD2	TRBJ2-1	-	TRBV4-1	CASSRGFGTSGGAVNEQFF	TGCGCCAGCAGCCGGGGATTTGGGACTAGCGGGGGGGCTGTCAATGAGCAGTTCTTC
TRBD1	TRBJ2-3	-	TRBV7-8	CASSNGQGSTDTQYF	TGTGCCAGCAGCAACGGACAGGGGAGCACAGATACGCAGTATTTT
TRBD1	TRBJ2-3	-	TRBV2	CASSQPGQSTDTQYF	TGTGCCAGCAGCCAACCGGGACAGAGCACAGATACGCAGTATTTT
-	TRBJ2-1	-	TRBV7-2	CASSFKRDRTSNEQFF	TGTGCCAGCAGCTTCAAGCGGGACAGAACTTCCAATGAGCAGTTCTTC
-	TRBJ1-3	-	TRBV5-1	CASSSAGSGNTIYF	TGCGCCAGCAGCTCGGCCGGGTCCGGAAACACCATATATTTT
TRBD1	TRBJ2-7	-	TRBV7-9	CASSLTGTGDEQYF	TGTGCCAGCAGCTTAACCGGGACAGGAGACGAGCAGTACTTC
-	TRBJ2-2	-	TRBV1	CTSSQMDRGNTGELFF	TGCACCAGCAGCCAGATGGACAGGGGGAACACCGGGGAGCTGTTTTTT
-	TRBJ1-5	few	TRBV6-5	CASSPGLSDNQPQHF	TGTGCCAGCAGCCCGGGACTTTCGGACAATCAGCCCCAGCATTTT
-	TRBJ1-3	-	TRBV5-1	CASSLAGARWGNTIYF	TGCGCCAGCAGCTTGGCCGGGGCCAGGTGGGGAAACACCATATATTTT
TRBD2	TRBJ2-3	-	TRBV6-2/TRBV6-3	CASSATSGGAWNTQYF	TGTGCCAGCAGTGCCACTAGCGGGGGGGCCTGGAATACGCAGTATTTT
TRBD1	TRBJ1-1	-	TRBV6-5	CASTPPGQGACAFF	TGTGCCAGCACCCCCCCGGGACAGGGGGCTTGCGCTTTCTTT
-	TRBJ2-7	-	TRBV27	CASSFSLRGRISYEQYF	TGTGCCAGCAGTTTTTCCCTCAGGGGCCGCATCTCCTACGAGCAGTACTTC
-	TRBJ1-2	-	TRBV29-1	CSVEGRVRYGYTF	TGCAGCGTTGAAGGCAGGGTACGGTATGGCTACACCTTC
-	TRBJ1-5	-	TRBV10-3	CAISDYYGSNQPQHF	TGTGCCATCAGTGATTACTATGGTAGCAATCAGCCCCAGCATTTT
TRBD1	TRBJ1-5	-	TRBV6-2/TRBV6-3	CASSFDRVGNQPQHF	TGTGCCAGCAGCTTCGACAGGGTAGGGAATCAGCCCCAGCATTTT
TRBD1	TRBJ1-2	-	TRBV6-5	CASRDGQGDGYTF	TGTGCCAGCAGAGACGGACAGGGTGATGGCTACACCTTC
TRBD1	TRBJ2-6	-	TRBV6-5	CAVTGLSSGANVLTF	TGTGCCGTGACAGGGTTGAGCTCTGGGGCCAACGTCCTGACTTTC
-	TRBJ1-1	once	TRBV2	CASSEAPGSATEAFF	TGTGCCAGCAGTGAGGCTCCGGGGAGCGCCACTGAAGCTTTCTTT
-	TRBJ1-5	-	TRBV7-9	CASSLGGLNSNQPQHF	TGTGCCAGCAGCTTAGGCGGTCTAAATAGCAATCAGCCCCAGCATTTT
-	TRBJ1-3	-	TRBV5-1	CASSSFGSGNTIYF	TGCGCCAGCAGCTCCTTTGGCTCTGGAAACACCATATATTTT
TRBD1	TRBJ1-6	-	TRBV4-1	CASSQPGQGNSPLHF	TGCGCCAGCAGCCAACCGGGACAGGGTAATTCACCCCTCCACTTT
-	TRBJ2-3	-	TRBV7-8	CASSLDYTNTDTQYF	TGTGCCAGCAGCTTAGATTACACAAACACAGATACGCAGTATTTT
TRBD1	TRBJ1-3	-	TRBV2	CASSLTGQRNSGNTIYF	TGTGCCAGCAGCTTGACGGGACAGAGAAACTCTGGAAACACCATATATTTT
-	TRBJ1-3	-	TRBV11-2	CASSILRSSGNTIYF	TGTGCCAGCAGCATCCTAAGGAGCTCTGGAAACACCATATATTTT
-	TRBJ2-1	-	TRBV7-9	CASSSPGHRYNEQFF	TGTGCCAGCAGCTCCCCGGGACACCGCTACAATGAGCAGTTCTTC
TRBD2	TRBJ2-1	-	TRBV11-3	CASSSRLADYNEQFF	TGTGCCAGCAGCTCCCGACTAGCGGACTACAATGAGCAGTTCTTC
TRBD2	TRBJ2-5	once	TRBV5-1	CASSLKLAGQETQYF	TGCGCCAGCAGCTTGAAACTAGCGGGACAAGAGACCCAGTACTTC
-	TRBJ1-5	-	TRBV5-1	CASSFDSNQPQHF	TGCGCCAGCAGCTTCGACAGCAATCAGCCCCAGCATTTT
TRBD1	TRBJ2-5	-	TRBV6-2/TRBV6-3	CASSSMDRGQGETQYF	TGTGCCAGCAGTTCCATGGACAGGGGGCAGGGGGAGACCCAGTACTTC
-	TRBJ1-4	-	TRBV7-6	CASSAHVTGSNEKLFF	TGTGCCAGCAGCGCCCACGTCACGGGTTCTAATGAAAAACTGTTTTTT
-	TRBJ1-1	-	TRBV5-6	CASSTGPVSEAFF	TGTGCCAGCAGCACGGGACCTGTCTCTGAAGCTTTCTTT
TRBD1	TRBJ1-3	-	TRBV9	CASSVGQGAVDTIYF	TGTGCCAGCAGCGTAGGTCAGGGGGCGGTGGACACCATATATTTT